The 29 T cell receptor beta chains in this list originate from one sample, sequenced in a study of cytomegalovirus exposure and HLA in healthy donors. The PCR employed 60 Vbeta primers together with 13 Jbeta primers. Sequencing was performed with immunoSEQ multiplex PCR; in TCRdb, only in-frame clones are kept and a portion is missing. The sample has approximately 150,000 clones; approximately 82% are singletons. Sequencing used PBMCs. These receptors originate from a woman aged 55-70 years in good health and CMV-seropositive.

The CDR3 coding sequence is TGTGCCTGGTCGGGCTATCAAAAACAAATCCGACAGGAGGATCAGCCCCAGCATTTT. This sequence encodes CAWSGYQKQIRQEDQPQHF. The J gene is TRBJ1-5, the V gene TRBV30, with D maybe TRBD1 (6 bases). Germline CDR1 is GTSNPN and CDR2 is SVGIG (reference sequence). Trimming left V 5 bases short and J 5 bases short, with 31 bases between. The CDR3 consists of 19 residues.

The J gene is TRBJ1-1, the V gene TRBV5-1; 7 bases match TRBD1. From germline, CDR1 is SGHRS and CDR2 YFSETQ. This CDR3 has 13 residues. V lost 4 bases and J lost 6; bases outside the gene matches: 6. CDR3 sequence: CASSTKGAAEAFF. The CDR3, as DNA: TGCGCCAGCAGCACCAAGGGGGCGGCTGAAGCTTTCTTT.

The chain joins TRBV6-5 to TRBJ1-1; D unresolved. The CDR3 runs to 13 residues. Germline V lookup: CDR1 MNHEY, CDR2 SVGAGI. The germline V and J ends were trimmed by 6 bases and 0 bases, with 8 bases remaining between them. CDR3 nucleotides: TGTGCCAGCAGGGCAGAAGTGAACACTGAAGCTTTCTTT. It yields the protein CASRAEVNTEAFF.

The chain employs TRBV4-1 and TRBJ1-6; D gene ambiguous. The V end was cut by 0 bases, the J end by 10 bases, with 13 bases between. Germline loops: CDR1 MGHRA, CDR2 YSYEKL. The CDR3 extends over 15 amino acids. The CDR3 here is CASSQDGGLLSPLHF. In nucleotides, the CDR3 is TGCGCCAGCAGCCAAGATGGTGGCTTATTATCACCCCTCCACTTT.

As concerns this clone: The junction differs from germline at one of its ends, possibly a read error. The chain joins TRBV30 to TRBJ2-4; 9 bases map to TRBD1. The germline V gene encodes CDR1 GTSNPN and CDR2 SVGIG (reference sequence). This CDR3 contains 11 residues. CDR3 sequence reads: CAWSSGTGKHF. DNA for the CDR3: TGTGCCTGGAGTTCCGGGACAGGGAAGCACTTC.

The chain is built from TRBV28 and TRBJ1-3; 8 nucleotides align to TRBD1. The CDR3 totals 16 residues. V lost 3 bases and J lost 0; bases outside the gene matches: 4. Per the germline V gene, CDR1 is MDHEN and CDR2 is SYDVKM. CDR3: CASSLYRGTSGNTIYF. CDR3 nucleotides: TGTGCCAGCAGTTTGTACAGGGGGACCTCTGGAAACACCATATATTTT.

The genes are TRBV29-1 and TRBJ1-5; a possible D gene is TRBD1 (5 bases). CDR1 and CDR2 from the germline V gene are SQVTM and ANQGSEA. The CDR3 consists of 14 residues. Trimming pared 6 bases from V and 1 base from J, leaving 13 bases between. The CDR3: CSVGEDTSNQPQHF. The DNA for the CDR3 is TGCAGCGTAGGAGAGGACACCAGCAATCAGCCCCAGCATTTT.

As regards this clone: A much bigger clone sits one base away, suggesting this may be a read error. The chain carries TRBV6-4 and TRBJ2-3; 9 bases map to TRBD2. J lost 2 bases, V lost 3 bases, and 3 bases had no gene match. CDR1 and CDR2 from the germline V gene are MRHNA and SNTAGT. This CDR3 is 15 amino acids long. This CDR3 is CASSEASGNTDTQYF. The CDR3 nucleotides read TGTGCCAGCAGTGAGGCTAGCGGGAACACAGATACGCAGTATTTT.

Written as DNA, the CDR3 is TGCGCCAGCAGCCTACAGGAGACTCGCACAGATACGCAGTATTTT. It yields the protein CASSLQETRTDTQYF. The gene calls are TRBV5-1 and TRBJ2-3, with a tentative D call TRBD1 (5 bases). Germline V lookup: CDR1 SGHRS, CDR2 YFSETQ. V was pared by 4 bases and J by 1 base, with 13 bases between. The CDR3 has 15 amino acids. Based on the CDR3 plus reference TRBV5-1 and TRBJ2-3, the full variable domain is KAGVTQTPRYLIKTRGQQVTLSCSPISGHRSVSWYQQTPGQGLQFLFEYFSETQRNKGNFPGRFSGRQFSNSRSEMNVSTLELGDSALYLCASSLQETRTDTQYFGPGTRLTVL.

This rearrangement joins TRBV4-2 to TRBJ2-3; no firm D call. Trimming shortened V by 0 bases and J by 2 bases, and 9 bases separated the two germline ends. The germline CDR1 and CDR2 sequences are LGHNA and YNFKEQ. The length of the CDR3 is 15 residues. The CDR3 protein is CASSQDVLLTDTQYF. CDR3 sequence (DNA): TGTGCCAGCAGCCAAGATGTGTTACTCACAGATACGCAGTATTTT.

This clone showed up just once. The V and J genes are TRBV6-6 and TRBJ1-1; 7 bases fit TRBD1. The CDR3 is made up of 14 amino acids. The junction had 6 bases not matched to a gene; V was cut back by 7 bases and J by 1 base. Per the germline V gene, CDR1 is MNHNY and CDR2 is SVGAGI (reference sequence). As DNA, the CDR3 is TGTGCCAGCACCGGACAGGAAAGGAACACTGAAGCTTTCTTT. Translated, it gives CASTGQERNTEAFF.

In DNA form, the CDR3 reads TGCAGCGTTGGAGGACAGGGGGCAAAGGAGACCCAGTACTTC. The encoded protein is CSVGGQGAKETQYF. The V call is TRBV29-1, the J call TRBJ2-5, with 11 bases identical to TRBD1. The CDR3 runs to 14 residues. Germline V gene lookup returns CDR1 SQVTM and CDR2 ANQGSEA. The V segment lost 4 bases and the J segment 5 bases; nucleotides outside the gene matches: 6.

CDR3 protein: CASSLTGTDYEQYF. CDR3 in DNA: TGTGCCAGCAGTTTGACCGGGACAGACTACGAGCAGTACTTC. J is TRBJ2-7 and V is TRBV6-5; 7 nucleotides agree with TRBD1. The trim removed 4 bases at V and 3 bases at J, leaving 6 bases unmatched. The length of the CDR3 is 14 residues. The germline V gene encodes CDR1 MNHEY and CDR2 SVGAGI.

This chain joins TRBV2 and TRBJ1-1, with 11 bases aligning to TRBD1. V was pared by 4 bases and J by 6 bases, with 10 bases of the junction left unmatched. Germline-derived CDR1 and CDR2 are SNHLY and FYNNEI. The CDR3 contains 16 residues. The CDR3 DNA reads TGTGCCAGCAGTGCCATTCTCTGGACAGGGGGCCCTGAAGCTTTCTTT. Residues: CASSAILWTGGPEAFF.

This clone was seen only a few times. The V and J genes are TRBV6-1 and TRBJ1-4; 8 bases are a match to TRBD1. Germline loops: CDR1 MNHNS, CDR2 SASEGT. Losses at the gene ends were 4 bases for V and 6 bases for J; bases not matched to a gene: 10. This CDR3 is built from 16 residues. The CDR3, as DNA: TGTGCCAGCAGTGTCGCATCAGGACAGGGTGATGAAAAACTGTTTTTT. Translated: CASSVASGQGDEKLFF.

J is TRBJ2-7 and V is TRBV7-2; perhaps TRBD2 as D (6 bases). The CDR3 covers 14 residues. The V gene's germline CDR1 is SGHTA and CDR2 FQGNSA. Trimming took 1 base from V and 6 from J, leaving 13 bases between them. Here the CDR3 reads CASSLGTGAFEQYF. The CDR3 nucleotides read TGTGCCAGCAGCTTAGGAACGGGAGCGTTCGAGCAGTACTTC. The full variable domain, with the rest looked up from reference TRBV7-2 and TRBJ2-7, is GAGVSQSPSNKVTEKGKDVELRCDPISGHTALYWYRQSLGQGLEFLIYFQGNSAPDKSGLPSDRFSAERTGGSVSTLTIQRTQQEDSAVYLCASSLGTGAFEQYFGPGTRLTVT.

V is TRBV6-5 and J is TRBJ2-3; 9 nucleotides agree with TRBD1. This CDR3 comprises 14 residues. The junction had 9 bases not matched to a gene; V was cut back by 6 bases and J by 8 bases. The germline V gene encodes CDR1 MNHEY and CDR2 SVGAGI. CDR3 amino acids: CASSDRGGRGTQYF. The CDR3 coding sequence is TGTGCCAGCAGCGACAGGGGGGGGAGGGGTACGCAGTATTTT.

The chain recombines TRBV9 with TRBJ1-2; 7 nucleotides line up with TRBD1. The CDR3 has 13 amino acids. Trimming took 0 bases from V and 8 from J; bases not matched to a gene: 4. Germline V gene data show CDR1 as SGDLS and CDR2 as YYNGEE. The CDR3 loop is CASSVEAGGGYTF. The CDR3 region has the DNA TGTGCCAGCAGCGTAGAGGCAGGGGGAGGCTACACCTTC.

The chain couples TRBV19 to TRBJ2-1; TRBD2 agrees at 12 bases. This CDR3 region has 15 residues. CDR1 and CDR2 (germline): LNHDA, SQIVND (reference sequence). Unmatched junction bases numbered 5, after V lost 5 bases and J lost 6 bases. CDR3 bases: TGTGCCAGTAGTGTTGCTAGCGGGAGGGTCAATGAGCAGTTCTTC. As protein: CASSVASGRVNEQFF. The full variable domain, its missing parts supplied by reference TRBV19 and TRBJ2-1, is DGGITQSPKYLFRKEGQNVTLSCEQNLNHDAMYWYRQDPGQGLRLIYYSQIVNDFQKGDIAEGYSVSREKKESFPLTVTSAQKNPTAFYLCASSVASGRVNEQFFGPGTRLTVL.

This chain links TRBV6-1 with TRBJ1-4, with a possible D match to TRBD1 (5 bases). V was cut by 7 bases and J by 7 bases, with 16 bases left in between. CDR1 is MNHNS and CDR2 is SASEGT in the germline V gene. The CDR3 sequence is 14 residues long. CDR3 loop: CASMEVWGVEKLFF. The CDR3 bases are TGTGCCAGCATGGAGGTTTGGGGGGTTGAAAAACTGTTTTTT.

The chain carries TRBV7-2 and TRBJ2-7; 7 bases are a match to TRBD2. The CDR3 extends over 14 amino acids. V shed 8 bases and J 6 bases; nucleotides not matched to a gene: 13. The V gene's germline CDR1 is SGHTA and CDR2 FQGNSA. Here the CDR3 reads CASGTYSGNREQYF. The CDR3 nucleotides are TGTGCCAGCGGAACTTACAGCGGGAATCGCGAGCAGTACTTC.

This chain joins TRBV14 and TRBJ2-4, with D possibly being TRBD1 (5 bases). Germline V gene data show CDR1 as SGHDN and CDR2 as FVKESK. This CDR3 comprises 15 residues. V lost 2 bases and J lost 0, with 8 bases in between. CDR3 bases: TGTGCCAGCAGCCAACCCCAGGGAGCCAAAAACATTCAGTACTTC. This gives the protein CASSQPQGAKNIQYF.

The rearrangement uses TRBV4-1 and TRBJ1-5; D ambiguous. Germline V gene data show CDR1 as MGHRA and CDR2 as YSYEKL. V was pared by 1 base and J by 4 bases, with 11 bases between. The CDR3 has 15 residues. The CDR3 reads CASSQARAGNQPQHF. CDR3 coding DNA: TGCGCCAGCAGCCAAGCAAGGGCGGGTAATCAGCCCCAGCATTTT.

Only one count was recorded for this clone. The chain employs TRBV10-3 and TRBJ2-1; 7 bases match TRBD1. Germline loops: CDR1 ENHRY, CDR2 SYGVKD. The CDR3 is 16 residues long. V was clipped by 6 bases and J by 2 bases; unmatched bases: 10. CDR3 residues: CAISDRQGVTYNEQFF. The CDR3 nucleotides are TGTGCCATCAGCGATAGGCAGGGGGTCACCTACAATGAGCAGTTCTTC.

CDR3 in amino acids: CASRDGLLNTEAFF. CDR3 bases: TGTGCCAGCAGGGACGGACTTTTGAACACTGAAGCTTTCTTT. The V call is TRBV2, the J call TRBJ1-1; no firm D call. Germline CDR1 SNHLY, CDR2 FYNNEI. Trimming removed 6 bases from V and 0 bases from J, with 11 bases in between. The CDR3 contains 14 residues.

V gene TRBV5-1 combines with J gene TRBJ1-5, with 7 bases lining up with TRBD1. V gave up 0 bases and J gave up 7 bases; unmatched junction bases: 10. Germline CDR1 reads SGHRS; CDR2 reads YFSETQ. The CDR3 is 16 residues long. CDR3 nucleotides: TGCGCCAGCAGCTTGGCCGGGACAGATGACGGACAGCCCCAGCATTTT. Translation gives CASSLAGTDDGQPQHF.

The chain links TRBV4-1 to TRBJ1-2; D uncertain. V shed 1 base and J shed 3 bases, with 12 bases lying between them. The CDR3 extends over 15 amino acids. Germline CDR1 MGHRA, CDR2 YSYEKL. The CDR3 region is CASSQVMALDYGYTF. The CDR3 nucleotides are TGCGCCAGCAGCCAAGTTATGGCCCTTGACTATGGCTACACCTTC.

The chain joins TRBV11-2 to TRBJ1-2; weak D call: TRBD1 (6 bases). Germline CDR1 is SGHAT and CDR2 is FQNNGV. The CDR3 consists of 19 residues. V was trimmed by 4 bases and J by 0 bases, leaving 24 bases between them. CDR3 nucleotide sequence: TGTGCCAGCAGCTCCCTCCGGGACAATGTGCACCCCACTAACTATGGCTACACCTTC. Amino acid sequence: CASSSLRDNVHPTNYGYTF.

This chain uses TRBV28 with TRBJ2-7, with a possible D match to TRBD2 (6 bases). The V end lost 5 bases, the J end lost 9 bases, and 17 bases lay between the germline ends. This CDR3 contains 13 residues. The germline gives CDR1 MDHEN, CDR2 SYDVKM. CDR3 sequence reads: CASSLPTRSVQYF. The DNA of the CDR3 is TGTGCCAGCAGTCTTCCGACTAGATCAGTGCAGTACTTC. Full variable domain (missing parts from reference TRBV28 and TRBJ2-7): DVKVTQSSRYLVKRTGEKVFLECVQDMDHENMFWYRQDPGLGLRLIYFSYDVKMKEKGDIPEGYSVSREKKERFSLILESASTNQTSMYLCASSLPTRSVQYFGPGTRLTVT.